This T cell receptor beta chain was profiled in a study of T cell repertoires in cytomegalovirus infection. MiXCR was run by TCRdb on the reads, yielding one entry per CDR3 protein. Here the sample spans roughly 49,000 distinct CDR3 sequences, 20% to 25% being singletons. The germline V and J ends were trimmed by 0 bases and 8 bases, with 11 bases remaining between them. The CDR3 consists of 14 residues. In germline, CDR1 is MNHEY, CDR2 SMNVEV (reference sequence). This clonotype has only a few counts. Antigen unknown. The clonotype comes from a human donor in good health (CMV status not recorded). Some clones in this sample may be carry-over from other donors' samples. Sample: CD8+ T cells from cultured PBMCs, taken from culture after CMV antigen stimulation. This chain connects TRBV27 to TRBJ2-4; possible D gene TRBD2, 6 bases. The CDR3 DNA follows: TGTGCCAGCAGTTTATCGACGTGGGGGGACATTCAGTACTTC. It codes for CASSLSTWGDIQYF.